The 28 T cell receptor beta chains listed next were all sequenced from one sample in a study of CD8 T cells in Susac syndrome. The authors reverse transcribed roughly 0.45 to 1 ug RNA with random hexamers. TCRdb reprocessed the immunoSEQ multiplex PCR reads with MiXCR, giving one entry per CDR3 protein. This repertoire shows over 300,000 distinct CDR3 sequences, 90% to 95% found once; its top ten account for roughly 0.07%. The sample taken for sequencing was CD4+ T cells from PBMCs. The receptors derive from a human donor with multiple sclerosis.

V gene TRBV9 combines with J gene TRBJ2-4; the D gene is possibly TRBD1 (6 bases). Germline CDR1 is SGDLS and CDR2 is YYNGEE. The CDR3 has 13 residues. V was trimmed by 3 bases and J by 6 bases, leaving 10 bases between them. DNA for the CDR3: TGTGCCAGCAGCGGACAGGTCAGAAACATTCAGTACTTC. This encodes CASSGQVRNIQYF. The complete variable domain, with remaining parts taken from reference TRBV9 and TRBJ2-4, reads DSGVTQTPKHLITATGQRVTLRCSPRSGDLSVYWYQQSLDQGLQFLIQYYNGEERAKGNILERFSAQQFPDLHSELNLSSLELGDSALYFCASSGQVRNIQYFGAGTRLSVL.

This chain uses TRBV6-2 or TRBV6-3 with TRBJ1-5; TRBD1 might be the D (5 bases). The germline V gene has CDR1 MNHEY and CDR2 SVGEGT. V was clipped by 4 bases and J by 6 bases, with 19 bases between them. CDR3 size: 16 residues. CDR3 amino acids: CASSSEGRRLGQPQHF. CDR3 coding DNA: TGTGCCAGCAGTTCGGAGGGGCGGCGGCTGGGTCAGCCCCAGCATTTT.

V usage is TRBV20-1 and J usage is TRBJ2-7; no reliable D call. Germline CDR1 reads DFQATT; CDR2 reads SNEGSKA (reference sequence). The CDR3 runs 11 residues. V shed 0 bases and J shed 6 bases, with 6 bases lying between them. In DNA form, the CDR3 reads TGCAGTGCTAGAGACCCCCCCGAGCAGTACTTC. As protein: CSARDPPEQYF.

The chain uses TRBV7-2 and TRBJ2-6; TRBD1 might be the D (5 bases). Trimming cost V 5 bases and J 0 bases, with 11 bases left between them. From germline, CDR1 is SGHTA and CDR2 FQGNSA. The CDR3 length is 16 residues. The DNA of the CDR3 is TGTGCCAGCAGCCCACAGGTTTCCTCTGGGGCCAACGTCCTGACTTTC. It codes for CASSPQVSSGANVLTF.

The J gene is TRBJ1-1, the V gene TRBV10-3, with TRBD1 identical over 7 bases. With 10 bases clipped from V and 0 bases from J, the junction kept 8 bases outside the gene matches. Germline CDR1 reads ENHRY; CDR2 reads SYGVKD. The CDR3 is 14 residues long. The CDR3 nucleotides read TGTGCCACCGGGGGGGACAGTGTGAACACTGAAGCTTTCTTT. Translating gives CATGGDSVNTEAFF.

CDR3 nucleotide sequence: TGCGCCAGCAGCCGCGGGGGACAGGGGTACACCGGGGAGCTGTTTTTT. It specifies CASSRGGQGYTGELFF. V is TRBV4-3 and J is TRBJ2-2; 10 nucleotides match TRBD1. Trimming cost V 4 bases and J 3 bases; bases outside gene matches: 5. CDR1 and CDR2 from the germline V gene are LGHNA and YSLEER. The length of the CDR3 is 16 residues.

The chain uses TRBV7-9 and TRBJ1-2, with 9 nucleotides matching TRBD1. With 6 bases clipped from V and 8 bases from J, the junction kept 4 bases outside the gene matches. The CDR3 has 12 amino acids. Per germline, CDR1 SEHNR and CDR2 FQNEAQ (reference sequence). CDR3 in DNA: TGTGCCAGCAGGGAGGGACAGGGAGGCTACACCTTC. Amino acid sequence: CASREGQGGYTF. The full variable domain, rest sourced from reference TRBV7-9 and TRBJ1-2, is DTGVSQNPRHKITKRGQNVTFRCDPISEHNRLYWYRQTLGQGPEFLTYFQNEAQLEKSRLLSDRFSAERPKGSFSTLEIQRTEQGDSAMYLCASREGQGGYTFGSGTRLTVV.

V usage is TRBV7-9 and J usage is TRBJ2-5, with D tentatively TRBD2 (5 bases). CDR1 and CDR2 (germline): SEHNR, FQNEAQ (reference sequence). The ends were cut back, 0 bases at V and 5 bases at J, with 25 bases in the middle. The CDR3 covers 19 residues. CDR3 amino acids: CASSLATYNWTYDRETQYF. CDR3 nucleotide sequence: TGTGCCAGCAGCTTAGCGACATACAACTGGACTTACGACCGGGAGACCCAGTACTTC.

The rearrangement uses TRBV14 and TRBJ2-7, with TRBD2 identical over 9 bases. The CDR3 covers 15 residues. The germline V gene has CDR1 SGHDN and CDR2 FVKESK. V was pared by 4 bases and J by 5 bases, with 9 bases of the junction left unmatched. The CDR3 here is CASSPAGGFSDEQYF. CDR3 nucleotide sequence: TGTGCCAGCAGCCCGGCGGGAGGGTTTAGCGACGAGCAGTACTTC.

V is TRBV29-1 and J is TRBJ2-3; D may be TRBD1 (7 bases). V shed 4 bases and J shed 4 bases, with 21 bases lying between them. The CDR3 loop spans 16 amino acids. Germline-derived CDR1 and CDR2 are SQVTM and ANQGSEA. CDR3 region: CSVGRTGGGLSDTQYF. CDR3 nucleotides: TGCAGCGTTGGGCGTACAGGAGGGGGCCTGTCAGATACGCAGTATTTT.

This rearrangement joins TRBV11-2 to TRBJ1-1; D call uncertain. Germline loops: CDR1 SGHAT, CDR2 FQNNGV. Trimming left V 0 bases short and J 11 bases short, with 13 bases between. This CDR3 spans 13 amino acids. The CDR3 loop is CASSLDRANGAFF. As DNA, the CDR3 is TGTGCCAGCAGCTTAGATCGGGCAAACGGGGCTTTCTTT.

This clonotype was recorded once. V gene TRBV11-2 combines with J gene TRBJ1-1; D uncertain. V was cut by 2 bases and J by 1 base, with 8 bases left in between. The CDR3 is 14 amino acids. The germline gives CDR1 SGHAT, CDR2 FQNNGV. This chain's CDR3 is CASSLRHGNTEAFF. CDR3 DNA sequence: TGTGCCAGCAGCTTACGACACGGGAACACTGAAGCTTTCTTT.

The gene calls are TRBV5-1 and TRBJ1-2, with TRBD1 matching over 7 bases. The trim removed 3 bases at V and 6 bases at J, leaving 8 bases unmatched. CDR1 and CDR2 from the germline V gene are SGHRS and YFSETQ. CDR3 length: 14 residues. CDR3 sequence: CASSYGGGANGYTF. DNA for the CDR3: TGCGCCAGCAGCTACGGAGGGGGCGCGAATGGCTACACCTTC. Drawing the rest from reference TRBV5-1 and TRBJ1-2, the complete variable domain is KAGVTQTPRYLIKTRGQQVTLSCSPISGHRSVSWYQQTPGQGLQFLFEYFSETQRNKGNFPGRFSGRQFSNSRSEMNVSTLELGDSALYLCASSYGGGANGYTFGSGTRLTVV.

The chain is built from TRBV3-1 and TRBJ1-1; D might be TRBD1 (6 bases). CDR1 and CDR2 from the germline V gene are LGHDT and YNNKEL (reference sequence). The CDR3 is 14 amino acids. The germline V and J ends were trimmed by 4 bases and 1 base, with 10 bases remaining between them. The CDR3 is CASSRRGANTEAFF. DNA for the CDR3: TGTGCCAGCAGCCGGCGGGGGGCGAACACTGAAGCTTTCTTT.

V gene TRBV23-1 combines with J gene TRBJ1-4; D is unclear. TRBV23-1 is known as an ORF, though its function is uncertain. CDR3 length: 15 amino acids. Trimming left V 0 bases short and J 1 base short, with 6 bases between. The CDR3 spells CASSQSRLTNEKLFF. Written as DNA, the CDR3 is TGCGCCAGCAGTCAATCGCGACTAACTAATGAAAAACTGTTTTTT.

The gene calls are TRBV12-3 or TRBV12-4 and TRBJ2-3, with 14 bases identical to TRBD2. The CDR3 runs to 15 residues. With V trimmed by 11 bases and J by 3 bases, 7 bases remained unmatched. DNA of the CDR3: TGTGCCGGGGGGACTAGCGGGGGAAGGACAGATACGCAGTATTTT. This translates into CAGGTSGGRTDTQYF.

This clonotype showed up just once. The rearrangement links TRBV5-1 to TRBJ2-1; D perhaps matches TRBD1 (6 bases). Trimming stripped 2 bases from V and 4 bases from J, with 13 bases between. The CDR3 runs 15 residues. Germline V gene lookup returns CDR1 SGHRS and CDR2 YFSETQ. For the CDR3, the DNA is TGCGCCAGCAGCTTCACCGGGACATCGTACAATGAGCAGTTCTTC. Amino acid sequence: CASSFTGTSYNEQFF.

The chain carries TRBV6-5 and TRBJ1-6; the D gene is possibly TRBD1 (5 bases). Germline CDR1 reads MNHEY; CDR2 reads SVGAGI. Trimming took off 0 bases at V and 0 bases at J, with 9 bases between the two ends. CDR3 length: 17 residues. The CDR3 DNA follows: TGTGCCAGCAGTTACTCGATGCAGGGCTCCTATAATTCACCCCTCCACTTT. This codes for CASSYSMQGSYNSPLHF.

The chain is built from TRBV18 and TRBJ1-2, with D tentatively TRBD1 (6 bases). Trimming took off 3 bases at V and 5 bases at J, with 13 bases between the two ends. The CDR3 totals 14 residues. CDR1 and CDR2 (germline): KGHSH, LQKENI. The CDR3 region is CASSPNYRDYGYTF. In DNA form, the CDR3 reads TGTGCCAGCTCACCGAACTACAGGGATTATGGCTACACCTTC.

The chain joins TRBV7-2 to TRBJ2-3; 8 nucleotides agree with TRBD2. In germline, CDR1 is SGHTA, CDR2 FQGNSA. The CDR3 sequence is 15 residues long. After removal of 6 bases from V and 4 bases from J, the junction contained 9 bases not matched to a gene. The CDR3 nucleotides read TGTGCCAGCAGTAGCAGCGGGAGTGAGGCAGATACGCAGTATTTT. The encoded protein is CASSSSGSEADTQYF.

The V and J genes are TRBV7-2 and TRBJ2-1; D is unclear. The CDR3 length is 13 residues. Looked up from germline, CDR1 is SGHTA and CDR2 is FQGNSA. The V end lost 2 bases, the J end lost 8 bases, and 10 bases lay between the germline ends. The CDR3 bases are TGTGCCAGCAGCTTAAGTCCGGGCGATGAGCAGTTCTTC. Protein sequence: CASSLSPGDEQFF.

The chain employs TRBV12-3 or TRBV12-4 and TRBJ1-5; 8 nucleotides line up with TRBD1. Trimming removed 6 bases from V and 6 bases from J; junction bases left unmatched: 7. This CDR3 is built from 14 residues. The CDR3 reads CASSSQGAAQPQHF. The CDR3 DNA reads as TGTGCCAGCAGCTCTCAGGGGGCGGCTCAGCCCCAGCATTTT.

This clonotype was seen only once. The chain links TRBV5-1 to TRBJ2-5, with D possibly being TRBD2 (6 bases). The CDR3 extends over 12 amino acids. Trimming took 4 bases from V and 5 from J, leaving 9 bases between them. Germline V gene data show CDR1 as SGHRS and CDR2 as YFSETQ. The CDR3 here is CASSRAGETQYF. CDR3 coding DNA: TGCGCCAGCAGCCGGGCGGGGGAGACCCAGTACTTC.

The V gene is TRBV4-2, the J gene TRBJ2-7, with TRBD1 matching over 9 bases. After removal of 4 bases from V and 5 bases from J, the junction contained 9 bases not matched to a gene. This CDR3 comprises 15 residues. The germline gives CDR1 LGHNA, CDR2 YNFKEQ. CDR3 sequence (DNA): TGTGCCAGCAGCCCGGTGGGGGGGGACAGGGACGAGCAGTACTTC. The encoded protein is CASSPVGGDRDEQYF.

V and J are TRBV28 and TRBJ1-4; the D gene is possibly TRBD1 (5 bases). CDR1 and CDR2 from the germline V gene are MDHEN and SYDVKM. This CDR3 has 16 amino acids. Trimming took 5 bases from V and 2 from J, leaving 15 bases between them. CDR3 DNA sequence: TGTGCCAGCAGTAGCCCCGGGGGGTCCACTAATGAAAAACTGTTTTTT. As protein: CASSSPGGSTNEKLFF.

Here the CDR3 DNA reads TGTGCCAGCAGCTTGGGGGGCAGTCCCACTGGGGCCAACGTCCTGACTTTC. Its protein product is CASSLGGSPTGANVLTF. The chain joins TRBV9 to TRBJ2-6, with D possibly called TRBD1 or TRBD2 (6 bases each). Germline lookup yields CDR1 SGDLS and CDR2 YYNGEE. This CDR3 has 17 amino acids. V was shortened by 4 bases and J by 2 bases, with 16 bases between the two germline ends.

V is TRBV5-8 and J is TRBJ1-2; 8 positions match TRBD1. Losses at the gene ends were 7 bases for V and 4 bases for J; bases not matched to a gene: 18. This CDR3 comprises 17 residues. The germline V gene encodes CDR1 SGHTS and CDR2 YDEGEE. The CDR3 DNA sequence: TGTGCCAGCTTACAGGGGGATATACTCACCAGGATCTATGGCTACACCTTC. Amino acid sequence: CASLQGDILTRIYGYTF.

The chain carries TRBV5-1 and TRBJ2-5, with a possible D match to TRBD1 (5 bases). The germline V gene encodes CDR1 SGHRS and CDR2 YFSETQ. The V end was cut by 4 bases, the J end by 2 bases, with 18 bases between. The CDR3 length is 16 residues. CDR3 nucleotides: TGCGCCAGCAGCCCAGGGCACACGGGCGGACAAGAGACCCAGTACTTC. Its translation is CASSPGHTGGQETQYF.